These T cell receptor beta chains were read from a single sample in a study of T cell repertoires in cytomegalovirus infection. Each CDR3 protein gets one entry after TCRdb re-called the reads with MiXCR. The sample holds around 180,000 distinct CDR3 sequences, under 30% seen once. Input material: PBMCs. Receptor source: a human donor in good health (CMV status not recorded). Some clones in this sample may be carry-over from other donors' samples. Both conserved end residues are part of each CDR3. A D gene is named only where the DNA matches it firmly. Size values are once, few and many counts, or a class for expanded clones, and some rows have none.

many	13	TRBV28	NA	TRBJ2-5	CASSARRGETQYF	TGTGCCAGCAGTGCCCGACGGGGAGAGACCCAGTACTTC
few	14	TRBV6-1	NA	TRBJ1-1	CASRYSGEGTEAFF	TGTGCCAGCAGGTACTCAGGGGAGGGGACTGAAGCTTTCTTT
NA	16	TRBV11-3	NA	TRBJ1-1	CASSLTKDNMNTEAFF	TGTGCCAGCAGCTTAACTAAGGACAACATGAACACTGAAGCTTTCTTT
few	11	TRBV20-1	NA	TRBJ1-1	CSARDRLEAFF	TGCAGTGCTAGAGATCGCCTCGAAGCTTTCTTT
NA	16	TRBV30	NA	TRBJ1-1	CAWSVRLGGSNTEAFF	TGTGCCTGGAGTGTAAGATTAGGGGGATCGAACACTGAAGCTTTCTTT
NA	14	TRBV2	TRBD1	TRBJ2-7	CASSRGTGLGEQYF	TGTGCCAGCAGTAGGGGGACAGGACTCGGCGAGCAGTACTTC
few	13	TRBV29-1	TRBD1	TRBJ1-4	CSVTGTGEEKLFF	TGCAGTGTTACCGGGACAGGGGAAGAAAAACTGTTTTTT
many	11	TRBV7-3	NA	TRBJ2-1	CASSWGEEQFF	TGTGCCAGCAGCTGGGGGGAGGAGCAGTTCTTC
NA	15	TRBV7-8	TRBD1	TRBJ2-1	CASSQGQGIFNEQFF	TGTGCCAGCAGTCAGGGACAGGGAATTTTCAATGAGCAGTTCTTC
few	14	TRBV27	TRBD1	TRBJ2-5	CASSSTGAGETQYF	TGTGCCAGCAGCTCGACAGGGGCAGGGGAGACCCAGTACTTC
NA	15	TRBV7-2	NA	TRBJ2-2	CDSSLARAGTGELFF	TGTGACAGCAGCTTAGCCAGGGCAGGCACCGGGGAGCTGTTTTTT
many	18	TRBV7-2	TRBD2	TRBJ2-1	CASSFAPSGGNSYNEQFF	TGTGCCAGCAGCTTTGCTCCTAGCGGGGGGAACTCCTACAATGAGCAGTTCTTC
NA	16	TRBV4-3	TRBD1	TRBJ1-4	CASSQDRGTVGEKLFF	TGCGCCAGCAGCCAAGATAGAGGGACAGTAGGAGAAAAACTGTTTTTT
NA	13	TRBV7-2	NA	TRBJ1-1	CASGRGLNTEAFF	TGTGCCAGCGGCAGGGGTTTGAACACTGAAGCTTTCTTT
few	14	TRBV7-2	TRBD1	TRBJ2-7	CASSLRDRVHEQYF	TGTGCCAGCAGCTTAAGGGACAGGGTCCACGAGCAGTACTTC
many	13	TRBV7-2	TRBD1	TRBJ1-1	CASSSGAGGSTFF	TGTGCCAGCAGCTCTGGGGCAGGGGGCTCGACTTTCTTT
NA	16	TRBV12-3/TRBV12-4	TRBD2	TRBJ2-5	CASSSGLAGVTETQYF	TGTGCCAGCAGTTCGGGACTAGCGGGGGTGACTGAGACCCAGTACTTC
few	15	TRBV6-1	TRBD1	TRBJ1-1	CASSRPGQGGTEAFF	TGTGCCAGCAGTCGCCCGGGACAGGGTGGGACTGAAGCTTTCTTT
many	16	TRBV12-3/TRBV12-4	NA	TRBJ1-5	CASSPTAGHSNQPQHF	TGTGCCAGCAGTCCCACAGCCGGCCATAGCAATCAGCCCCAGCATTTT
NA	17	TRBV7-2	TRBD2	TRBJ2-1	CASSHGLAGGSYNEQFF	TGTGCCAGCAGCCATGGACTAGCGGGGGGTTCCTACAATGAGCAGTTCTTC
NA	14	TRBV24-1	NA	TRBJ1-2	CATSDSGTNYGYTF	TGTGCCACCAGTGACTCCGGGACTAACTATGGCTACACCTTC
NA	18	TRBV20-1	NA	TRBJ2-3	CSARDPALASTTADTQYF	TGCAGTGCTAGAGATCCCGCTCTAGCTTCCACGACGGCAGATACGCAGTATTTT
few	16	TRBV11-1	NA	TRBJ1-1	CASSPSDGRGNTEAFF	TGTGCCAGCAGTCCCTCCGACGGCAGGGGGAACACTGAAGCTTTCTTT
NA	14	TRBV6-8	TRBD1	TRBJ2-1	CASSKGQGRYEQFF	TGTGCCAGCAGTAAGGGACAGGGGCGGTATGAGCAGTTCTTC
NA	14	TRBV5-1	NA	TRBJ1-2	CASSLDGLAEGYTF	TGCGCCAGCAGCTTGGACGGGCTCGCGGAGGGCTACACCTTC
NA	13	TRBV3-1	NA	TRBJ2-1	CASSRYTYNEQFF	TGTGCCAGCAGCCGGTATACCTACAATGAGCAGTTCTTC
NA	17	TRBV5-4	NA	TRBJ2-5	CASSLGPRGRVVETQYF	TGTGCCAGCAGCTTGGGCCCCCGGGGCCGGGTAGTGGAGACCCAGTACTTC
many	14	TRBV7-9	TRBD1	TRBJ1-5	CASSADRGDQPQHF	TGTGCCAGCAGCGCCGACAGGGGTGACCAGCCCCAGCATTTT
many	11	TRBV20-1	NA	TRBJ2-7	CSATGVYEQYF	TGCAGTGCTACAGGGGTCTACGAGCAGTACTTC
few	16	TRBV12-3/TRBV12-4	TRBD2	TRBJ2-7	CASSPWTSGAVYEQYF	TGTGCCAGCAGTCCGTGGACTAGCGGGGCCGTCTACGAGCAGTACTTC
NA	15	TRBV27	NA	TRBJ1-2	CASSLEGNWGYGYTF	TGTGCCAGCAGTTTAGAGGGAAATTGGGGCTATGGCTACACCTTC
few	11	TRBV29-1	TRBD2	TRBJ2-7	CSVGGGFEQYF	TGCAGCGTTGGGGGAGGGTTCGAGCAGTACTTC
NA	14	TRBV12-3/TRBV12-4	NA	TRBJ1-3	CASSGMGYGNTIYF	TGTGCCAGCAGCGGTATGGGGTACGGAAACACCATATATTTT
NA	15	TRBV7-9	TRBD1	TRBJ1-2	CASSPYRGASYGYTF	TGTGCCAGCAGCCCCTACAGGGGAGCCAGCTATGGCTACACCTTC
few	14	TRBV7-2	NA	TRBJ2-2	CASSSAPGTGELFF	TGTGCCAGCAGCTCGGCGCCGGGGACCGGGGAGCTGTTTTTT
NA	13	TRBV19	NA	TRBJ1-1	CASSNPGRSEAFF	TGTGCCAGTAGTAACCCGGGACGCAGTGAAGCTTTCTTT
many	14	TRBV7-2	NA	TRBJ2-1	CASSRTGFYNEQFF	TGTGCCAGCAGCAGAACAGGGTTCTACAATGAGCAGTTCTTC
few	14	TRBV7-8	NA	TRBJ2-5	CASSFHGGEETQYF	TGTGCCAGCAGCTTCCACGGCGGGGAAGAGACCCAGTACTTC
many	16	TRBV7-2	TRBD2	TRBJ2-5	CASSLVTSGDGETQYF	TGTGCCAGCAGCTTAGTAACTAGCGGGGACGGAGAGACCCAGTACTTC
NA	10	TRBV2	NA	TRBJ2-7	CASKGYEQYF	TGTGCCAGCAAGGGATACGAGCAGTACTTC
many	13	TRBV11-2	NA	TRBJ1-1	CASSLEGGTEAFF	TGTGCCAGCAGCTTAGAGGGTGGCACTGAAGCTTTCTTT
NA	15	TRBV4-3	NA	TRBJ1-1	CASSRDLTGNTEAFF	TGCGCCAGCAGCCGAGACCTAACGGGGAACACTGAAGCTTTCTTT
NA	14	TRBV7-9	NA	TRBJ1-5	CASSLEQGGQPQHF	TGTGCCAGCAGCTTAGAACAGGGAGGCCAGCCCCAGCATTTT
many	15	TRBV6-2/TRBV6-3	NA	TRBJ1-5	CASMWKATGNQPQHF	TGTGCCAGCATGTGGAAGGCTACAGGCAATCAGCCCCAGCATTTT
many	12	TRBV7-8	NA	TRBJ2-1	CASSLPYNEQFF	TGTGCCAGCAGCTTACCCTACAATGAGCAGTTCTTC
NA	13	TRBV18	NA	TRBJ1-2	CASSPKTDSGYTF	TGTGCCAGCTCACCAAAGACGGACAGTGGCTACACCTTC
NA	14	TRBV6-5	NA	TRBJ1-2	CASSFQTRGYGYTF	TGTGCCAGCAGTTTCCAGACACGGGGCTATGGCTACACCTTC
many	15	TRBV7-2	TRBD1	TRBJ2-7	CASSLEGAGSYEQYF	TGTGCCAGCAGCTTAGAGGGGGCAGGGTCCTACGAGCAGTACTTC
few	14	TRBV7-3	NA	TRBJ2-2	CASSPGPQGGELFF	TGTGCCAGCAGCCCGGGACCCCAAGGCGGGGAGCTGTTTTTT
few	13	TRBV11-2	NA	TRBJ2-1	CASSQVSYNEQFF	TGTGCCAGCAGCCAAGTCTCATACAATGAGCAGTTCTTC
NA	20	TRBV12-5	NA	TRBJ2-7	CASGLVLPSLSGTTSYEQYF	TGTGCTAGTGGTTTGGTACTTCCCTCACTTAGTGGGACAACGTCCTACGAGCAGTACTTC
NA	14	TRBV11-3	NA	TRBJ2-1	CASSGVGLLNEQFF	TGTGCCAGCAGCGGGGTGGGACTGCTCAATGAGCAGTTCTTC
few	14	TRBV5-1	NA	TRBJ1-2	CASSATGPAYGYTF	TGCGCCAGCAGCGCGACAGGACCCGCTTATGGCTACACCTTC
NA	13	TRBV29-1	NA	TRBJ2-7	CSVLLNREREQYF	TGCAGCGTCCTATTGAACAGGGAACGCGAGCAGTACTTC
NA	15	TRBV7-7	NA	TRBJ2-3	CASSLGASGTDTQYF	TGTGCTAGCAGCTTGGGTGCCTCCGGCACAGATACGCAGTATTTT
NA	15	TRBV11-3	TRBD1	TRBJ2-5	CASSPRQGVGETQYF	TGTGCCAGCAGCCCACGACAGGGGGTCGGAGAGACCCAGTACTTC